This is a list of T cell receptor beta chains from one sample in a study of CD8+CD57+ T cells in acquired aplastic anemia. TCRdb re-analysed the reads in MiXCR, keeping a single row per CDR3 protein. The sample includes fewer than 200,000 distinct CDR3 sequences, 71% of them seen just once. Sequenced material: sorted CD4+, CD8+, or CD8+CD57+ T cells (not recorded which) from PBMCs. These receptors were taken from a human donor with aplastic anemia. Each CDR3 is given with its conserved first and last residue. The order of the fields is V gene, J gene, clone size, D gene, CDR3 protein, CDR3 DNA. D genes are given only for firm matches. Clone size is given for some rows only: seen once, a few or many times, or a class if the clone is expanded.

TRBV2	TRBJ1-2	NA	NA	CASSDRTRGVYGYTF	TGTGCCAGCAGCGATAGGACCCGGGGAGTCTATGGCTACACCTTC
TRBV10-3	TRBJ1-2	once	NA	CAISDARAYGYTF	TGTGCCATCAGTGATGCGCGGGCCTATGGCTACACCTTC
TRBV7-2	TRBJ2-6	NA	NA	CASSPQGLGANVLTF	TGTGCCAGCAGCCCGCAGGGCCTGGGGGCCAACGTCCTGACTTTC
TRBV10-1	TRBJ2-7	NA	NA	CASSVAGTSNEQYF	TGCGCCAGCAGTGTTGCCGGGACTTCGAACGAGCAGTACTTC
TRBV19	TRBJ2-1	NA	TRBD2	CASSILPSGTYNEQFF	TGTGCCAGTAGTATACTCCCTAGCGGAACCTACAATGAGCAGTTCTTC
TRBV7-6	TRBJ1-1	NA	NA	CASSLRGADTEAFF	TGTGCCAGCAGCTTAAGGGGCGCCGACACTGAAGCTTTCTTT
TRBV10-1	TRBJ1-6	once	TRBD1	CARKTGGSASSYNSPLHF	TGCGCCAGAAAAACAGGGGGTTCGGCAAGCTCCTATAATTCACCCCTCCACTTT
TRBV7-8	TRBJ2-5	once	TRBD2	CASSYLPALAGDPGAQYF	TGTGCCAGCAGCTACCTTCCGGCCCTAGCGGGGGACCCTGGGGCCCAGTACTTC
TRBV7-2	TRBJ2-5	NA	TRBD2	CASSLAAGLAGGLETQYF	TGTGCCAGCAGCTTAGCGGCAGGGCTAGCGGGGGGGCTTGAGACCCAGTACTTC
TRBV6-4	TRBJ2-3	NA	NA	CTGSEKLEGDTQYF	TGTACCGGCAGTGAGAAACTAGAGGGCGATACGCAGTATTTT
TRBV7-3	TRBJ2-1	NA	NA	CASSTRPGPLIF	TGTGCCAGCAGCACCCGGCCCGGGCCGTTGATCTTC
TRBV7-2	TRBJ2-1	NA	NA	CASNSAVRPEQFF	TGTGCCAGCAACTCGGCCGTCCGCCCTGAGCAGTTCTTC
TRBV19	TRBJ2-3	NA	TRBD1	CASSAYRGHTDTQYF	TGTGCCAGTAGCGCGTACAGGGGGCACACAGATACGCAGTATTTT
TRBV20-1	TRBJ2-1	once	NA	CSAKMGRHNEQFF	TGCAGTGCCAAAATGGGGCGTCACAATGAGCAGTTCTTC
TRBV10-3	TRBJ2-2	NA	NA	CAISGGNSNTGELFF	TGTGCCATCAGTGGGGGGAATTCGAACACCGGGGAGCTGTTTTTT
TRBV7-8	TRBJ2-5	NA	NA	CASSREVETQYF	TGTGCCAGCAGTCGGGAAGTGGAGACCCAGTACTTC
TRBV4-2	TRBJ2-6	many	NA	CASSQLTDSSSGANVLTF	TGTGCCAGCAGCCAACTAACGGACAGTAGCTCTGGGGCCAACGTCCTGACTTTC
TRBV7-9	TRBJ2-2	NA	NA	CASSPTVGGRTGELFF	TGTGCCAGCAGCCCCACGGTGGGGGGGCGGACCGGGGAGCTGTTTTTT
TRBV10-3	TRBJ2-1	NA	NA	CAIRTEGGPSYNEQFF	TGTGCCATCCGGACGGAGGGGGGGCCCTCCTACAATGAGCAGTTCTTC
TRBV7-2	TRBJ2-5	NA	TRBD1	CASSLRGQAETQYF	TGTGCCAGCAGCTTAAGGGGGCAGGCAGAGACCCAGTACTTC
TRBV5-1	TRBJ1-6	NA	TRBD1	CASSFGQGRSSYNSPLHF	TGCGCCAGCAGCTTTGGACAGGGAAGGAGCTCCTATAATTCACCCCTCCACTTT
TRBV7-8	TRBJ2-3	NA	TRBD1	CASRQGMYGTDTQYF	TGTGCCAGCCGACAGGGGATGTACGGCACAGATACGCAGTATTTT
TRBV7-9	TRBJ1-1	few	NA	CASSLTGSGEAFF	TGTGCCAGCAGCTTAACAGGGTCCGGTGAAGCTTTCTTT
TRBV2	TRBJ2-7	few	NA	CASSPERYEQYF	TGTGCCAGCTCCCCTGAGAGGTACGAGCAGTACTTC
TRBV20-1	TRBJ2-1	medium-sized	TRBD2	CSARVFGLAGGRSINEQFF	TGCAGTGCTAGGGTCTTCGGCCTAGCGGGGGGGCGATCTATCAATGAGCAGTTCTTC
TRBV10-3	TRBJ2-1	NA	TRBD2	CAISEGTSGPQRSSYNEQFF	TGTGCCATCAGTGAGGGAACTAGCGGCCCTCAACGGAGCTCCTACAATGAGCAGTTCTTC
TRBV15	TRBJ2-7	NA	NA	CATSSHDRLREQYF	TGTGCCACCAGCAGTCACGACAGGCTACGGGAGCAGTACTTC
TRBV19	TRBJ2-1	NA	TRBD2	CASSTSGFSYNEQFF	TGTGCCAGTAGTACTAGCGGGTTCTCCTACAATGAGCAGTTCTTC
TRBV24-1	TRBJ1-1	NA	NA	CATSDGDTEAFF	TGTGCCACCAGTGATGGGGACACTGAAGCTTTCTTT
TRBV20-1	TRBJ2-5	few	NA	CSARDPGSKTQYF	TGCAGTGCTAGAGATCCAGGGAGTAAGACCCAGTACTTC
TRBV2	TRBJ2-5	NA	NA	CGTGAFQETQYF	TGTGGGACGGGGGCCTTCCAAGAGACCCAGTACTTC
TRBV5-6	TRBJ2-1	NA	TRBD2	CASSLGTSFSNEQFF	TGTGCCAGCAGCCTCGGGACTAGTTTCTCCAATGAGCAGTTCTTC
TRBV24-1	TRBJ2-3	NA	NA	CATSANRETSPDTQYF	TGTGCCACCAGTGCCAACAGGGAGACGAGTCCAGATACGCAGTACTTT
TRBV9	TRBJ2-3	NA	NA	CASSVEGHPRDGEQYF	TGTGCCAGCAGCGTAGAGGGACACCCACGGGACGGTGAGCAGTATTTT
TRBV7-6	TRBJ1-1	NA	NA	CASSLVPDTTPGDTEAFF	TGTGCCAGCAGCTTAGTCCCGGACACTACCCCCGGGGACACTGAAGCTTTCTTT
TRBV14	TRBJ1-6	NA	NA	CASSQEANHSPLHF	TGTGCCAGCAGCCAAGAAGCCAACCATTCACCCCTCCACTTT
TRBV12-3/TRBV12-4	TRBJ2-4	NA	NA	CASSFAGMGAKNIQYF	TGTGCCAGCAGTTTCGCAGGGATGGGAGCCAAAAACATTCAGTACTTC
TRBV7-8	TRBJ2-7	few	TRBD1	CASSTHRQGSSYEQYF	TGTGCCAGCAGCACGCATAGACAGGGGAGCTCCTACGAGCAGTACTTC
TRBV6-4	TRBJ2-3	once	TRBD1	CASRGQGTDTQYF	TGTGCCAGCAGGGGACAGGGCACAGATACGCAGTATTTT
TRBV10-3	TRBJ1-1	NA	NA	CAISEGRYEQTFF	TGTGCCATCAGTGAGGGACGTTACGAGCAAACTTTCTTT
TRBV29-1	TRBJ2-7	NA	TRBD1	CSASGQRHEQYF	TGCAGCGCCTCGGGACAGCGCCACGAGCAGTACTTC
TRBV29-1	TRBJ2-1	once	NA	CSVESLYNEQFF	TGCAGCGTGGAGAGTCTCTACAATGAGCAGTTCTTC
TRBV20-1	TRBJ1-3	NA	TRBD1	CSARTGGNTIYF	TGCAGTGCCAGGACAGGCGGAAACACCATATATTTT
TRBV6-4	TRBJ2-6	many	NA	CASSEGEISGANVLTF	TGTGCCAGCAGTGAAGGTGAAATCTCTGGGGCCAACGTCCTGACTTTC
TRBV11-2	TRBJ2-3	NA	TRBD2	CASSPIRTSAFTDTQYF	TGTGCCAGCAGCCCAATCCGGACTAGCGCATTCACAGATACGCAGTATTTT
TRBV10-3	TRBJ2-1	NA	NA	CAISEHNGSSYNEQFF	TGTGCCATCAGTGAGCATAACGGGAGCTCCTACAATGAGCAGTTCTTC
TRBV3-1	TRBJ2-1	NA	TRBD1	CASSLRDRGANEQFF	TGTGCCAGCAGCCTCCGGGACAGGGGAGCCAATGAGCAGTTCTTC
TRBV5-6	TRBJ2-3	NA	NA	CASSLDQGTQYF	TGTGCCAGCAGCTTAGACCAGGGTACGCAGTATTTT
TRBV7-2	TRBJ2-4	NA	TRBD1	CASSSHRGLKNIQYF	TGTGCCAGCAGCTCACACAGGGGGCTGAAAAACATTCAGTACTTC
TRBV20-1	TRBJ1-1	once	NA	CSAREATGGMNTEAFF	TGCAGTGCTAGGGAGGCCACTGGGGGTATGAACACTGAAGCTTTCTTT
TRBV6-1	TRBJ2-3	once	NA	CASSEDGGGGDTQYF	TGTGCCAGCAGTGAAGATGGGGGAGGTGGAGATACGCAGTATTTT
TRBV6-1	TRBJ2-5	few	NA	CASSGAGKETQYF	TGTGCCAGCTCGGGGGCAGGGAAAGAGACCCAGTACTTC
TRBV10-3	TRBJ1-2	NA	NA	CAISGTPTGPQGGYTF	TGTGCCATCAGTGGGACACCTACCGGGCCTCAGGGTGGCTACACCTTC
TRBV7-2	TRBJ1-5	NA	TRBD1	CASSLAGTANSNQPQHF	TGTGCCAGCAGCTTAGCGGGGACAGCTAATAGCAATCAGCCCCAGCATTTT
TRBV10-3	TRBJ1-4	NA	NA	CAISGVYGEKLFF	TGTGCCATCAGTGGAGTTTATGGTGAAAAACTGTTTTTT
TRBV20-1	TRBJ1-4	NA	NA	CSARAGDEKLFF	TGCAGTGCTAGGGCTGGGGATGAAAAACTGTTTTTT
TRBV29-1	TRBJ1-2	NA	TRBD1	CSVEAGTGDGYTF	TGCAGCGTTGAGGCCGGGACAGGGGATGGCTACACCTTC
TRBV7-8	TRBJ2-3	NA	TRBD2	CASHQRGLGTDTQYF	TGTGCCAGTCACCAGCGGGGATTGGGCACAGATACGCAGTATTTT
TRBV7-2	TRBJ2-3	NA	TRBD2	CASSLVSGRTDTQYF	TGTGCCAGCAGCTTAGTTAGCGGGAGGACAGATACGCAGTATTTT
TRBV2	TRBJ2-1	NA	TRBD2	CAISPAGGIEQFF	TGTGCCATCAGCCCCGCGGGGGGGATTGAGCAGTTCTTC